Below, 18 T cell receptor beta chains from the same sample are listed, as sequenced in a study of HIV-infected patients and healthy controls. Whole blood was used without fractionation, so all unsorted peripheral T cells were included. Reverse transcription used 450 to 550 ng RNA and constant-region primers for alpha and beta. Alpha and beta chain libraries were made separately by chain-specific third strand synthesis with multiplexing indices. One entry per CDR3 protein results from TCRdb running MiXCR on the 5' RACE reads. The sample shows 500 to 750 distinct CDR3 sequences, 72% of them seen only once. The sequencing used blood, collected before antiretroviral therapy. These receptors all come from an adult with HIV infection.

As regards this clonotype: This beta chain is a stray read from a library made for alpha chains; its abundance is not meaningful. CDR3 loop: CASSPQGDEQYF. The CDR3 DNA reads TGTGCCAGCAGTCCACAGGGAGACGAGCAGTACTTC. This chain joins TRBV6-5 and TRBJ2-7; perhaps TRBD1 as D (6 bases). CDR3 size: 12 residues. The ends were cut back, 5 bases at V and 5 bases at J, with 10 bases in the middle. Germline CDR1 and CDR2: MNHEY and SVGAGI.

Details on this clonotype: With the library built for alpha chains, this beta chain is off target and its frequency is not meaningful. The chain carries TRBV10-3 and TRBJ2-5; 10 bases match TRBD2. V gave up 2 bases and J gave up 5 bases; unmatched junction bases: 5. Per germline, CDR1 ENHRY and CDR2 SYGVKD. CDR3 size: 15 residues. The CDR3: CAISEPSGSPETQYF. The CDR3 coding sequence is TGTGCCATCAGTGAGCCTAGCGGGAGTCCCGAGACCCAGTACTTC.

As for this clonotype: In a library made to pick up alpha chains, this beta chain is a stray read with a size that means little. This chain joins TRBV2 and TRBJ2-4; no reliable D call. Trimming took 7 bases from V and 2 from J, leaving 18 bases between them. Germline CDR1 reads SNHLY; CDR2 reads FYNNEI. CDR3 size: 16 residues. The CDR3 DNA reads as TGTGCCAGCATCGTTGGGTCTTATAGCACCAAAAACATTCAGTACTTC. This codes for CASIVGSYSTKNIQYF.

The sample holds one count of this clonotype. This beta chain appears as a stray read in a library generated for alpha chains; its size is not informative. The V and J genes are TRBV12-3 or TRBV12-4 and TRBJ2-4, with D possibly being TRBD1 (6 bases). Between the trimmed V and J ends, which lost 5 bases and 2 bases, there was a span of 16 bases. The CDR3 loop spans 16 amino acids. CDR3 protein: CASSPTPTGPKNIQYF. The CDR3 DNA is TGTGCCAGCAGTCCCACCCCCACAGGGCCCAAAAACATTCAGTACTTC.

In regard to this clonotype: For a library built for alpha chains, this beta chain is a stray read; little rests on its size. The chain is built from TRBV5-1 and TRBJ2-7; D call uncertain. CDR1 is SGHRS, CDR2 YFSETQ, per germline. Deletions cut 1 base from V and 1 base from J, with 9 bases between. This CDR3 is built from 14 residues. The CDR3 DNA reads TGCGCCAGCAGCTTGAGCATACCGTCCTACGAGCAGTACTTC. Its protein product is CASSLSIPSYEQYF.

As for this clonotype: This beta chain lies outside the target of a library built for alpha chains; its clone size means little. This rearrangement joins TRBV20-1 to TRBJ2-1; the D is unclear. Germline V CDR1 and CDR2: DFQATT, SNEGSKA (reference sequence). The length of the CDR3 is 13 residues. V lost 3 bases and J 3 bases, leaving 9 bases between the germline ends. In DNA form, the CDR3 reads TGCAGTGCTAGCGGCCCAAGCTACAATGAGCAGTTCTTC. It is translated as CSASGPSYNEQFF.

Turning to this clonotype: Within a library made for alpha chains, this beta chain is off target, and its count is uninformative. The V call is TRBV7-9, the J call TRBJ2-5; D is possibly TRBD1 (6 bases). Germline V gene sequence: CDR1 SEHNR, CDR2 FQNEAQ (reference sequence). V lost 8 bases and J lost 4, with 11 bases in between. This CDR3 comprises 12 residues. The CDR3 nucleotides are TGTGCCAGCCACAGGGTTGGAGAGACCCAGTACTTC. This sequence encodes CASHRVGETQYF.

Of note for this clonotype: This beta chain was picked up by a library intended for alpha chains and is off target, so its count carries little meaning. J is TRBJ2-7 and V is TRBV6-2 or TRBV6-3, with 7 bases aligning to TRBD1. The germline V gene encodes CDR1 MNHEY and CDR2 SVGEGT. This CDR3 has 14 amino acids. The junction had 6 bases not matched to a gene; V was cut back by 6 bases and J by 1 base. The CDR3 DNA follows: TGTGCCAGCAGATCACCGGGACAGTCCTACGAGCAGTACTTC. It codes for CASRSPGQSYEQYF.

Comments on this clonotype: In a library made to pick up alpha chains, this beta chain is a stray read with a size that means little. The J gene is TRBJ2-1, the V gene TRBV19; the match to TRBD2 covers 9 bases. There are 15 residues in the CDR3. In germline, CDR1 is LNHDA, CDR2 SQIVND (reference sequence). V trimming: 6 bases; J trimming: 0 bases; junction bases outside the gene matches: 3. In DNA form, the CDR3 reads TGTGCCAGTAGGACTAGCGGCAGCTCCTACAATGAGCAGTTCTTC. Translated: CASRTSGSSYNEQFF.

Worth noting for this clonotype: In a library made to pick up alpha chains, this beta chain is a stray read with a size that means little. The chain carries TRBV29-1 and TRBJ2-2; maybe TRBD2 (6 bases). Trimming removed 5 bases at V and 3 bases at J, with 13 bases between. CDR1 is SQVTM and CDR2 is ANQGSEA in the germline V gene. The CDR3 length is 14 residues. The CDR3 DNA follows: TGCAGCGTTTTCAATTGGGGGGACACCGGGGAGCTGTTTTTT. This encodes CSVFNWGDTGELFF.

This clonotype occurred a few times. This beta chain represents an off-target read in a library built for alpha chains; its size is of limited meaning. This chain connects TRBV5-6 to TRBJ2-1; unclear D gene. V dropped 4 bases and J dropped 9 bases, with 11 bases sitting between them. Germline CDR1 and CDR2: SGHDT and YYEEEE. CDR3 size: 12 residues. CDR3 amino acids: CASSPYKGEQFF. Written as DNA, the CDR3 is TGTGCCAGCAGCCCTTATAAGGGTGAGCAGTTCTTC. Using reference TRBV5-6 and TRBJ2-1 for the parts outside the CDR3, the full variable domain is DAGVTQSPTHLIKTRGQQVTLRCSPKSGHDTVSWYQQALGQGPQFIFQYYEEEERQRGNFPDRFSGHQFPNYSSELNVNALLLGDSALYLCASSPYKGEQFFGPGTRLTVL.

Turning to this clonotype: This beta chain is off target for a library built for alpha chains, so its abundance means little. This chain joins TRBV5-4 and TRBJ2-1, with 11 bases fitting TRBD2. This CDR3 has 14 residues. Germline trimming cut 3 bases from V and 8 bases from J; bases unmatched to any gene: 4. Per germline, CDR1 SGHNT and CDR2 YYREEE (reference sequence). The CDR3 DNA is TGTGCCAGCAGCTCGGGACTAGCGGCTTATGAGCAGTTCTTC. It is translated as CASSSGLAAYEQFF.

Worth noting for this clonotype: For a library built for alpha chains, this beta chain is a stray read; little rests on its size. The chain is built from TRBV4-1 and TRBJ1-2, with D possibly TRBD1 on 6 matching bases. V was cut by 1 base and J by 4 bases, with 16 bases left in between. The CDR3 is made up of 16 amino acids. Germline-derived CDR1 and CDR2 are MGHRA and YSYEKL. The chain's CDR3 is CASSQVVAGALYGYTF. In DNA form, the CDR3 reads TGCGCCAGCAGCCAAGTTGTAGCAGGGGCGCTCTATGGCTACACCTTC.

To note about this clonotype: A library made for alpha chains picked up this beta chain off target, so its size means little. The J gene is TRBJ2-7, the V gene TRBV6-5, with D perhaps matching TRBD1 (8 bases). The V and J ends lost 8 bases and 1 base respectively, with 15 bases between them. Germline values: CDR1 MNHEY, CDR2 SVGAGI. CDR3 length: 14 residues. The DNA for the CDR3 is TGTGCCAGCCGCGGGGGACAGGTATCCTACGAGCAGTACTTC. It codes for CASRGGQVSYEQYF.

In regard to this clonotype: Within a library made for alpha chains, this beta chain is off target, and its count is uninformative. V gene TRBV6-5 combines with J gene TRBJ2-1; maybe TRBD2 (7 bases). Looked up from germline, CDR1 is MNHEY and CDR2 is SVGAGI. The CDR3 is 14 amino acids. The germline V and J ends were trimmed by 2 bases and 8 bases, with 13 bases remaining between them. The CDR3 nucleotides read TGTGCCAGCAGTTACGGGGGGGGCGGGTATGAGCAGTTCTTC. This encodes CASSYGGGGYEQFF.

As for this clonotype: The library was built for alpha chains, so this beta chain is an off-target read and its size means little. The chain couples TRBV4-2 to TRBJ2-2; D gene unclear. CDR3 length: 14 amino acids. Germline V CDR1 and CDR2: LGHNA, YNFKEQ. V lost 8 bases and J 0 bases, leaving 10 bases between the germline ends. CDR3 DNA sequence: TGTGCCAGCGAAAGAGCGCCGAACACCGGGGAGCTGTTTTTT. This codes for CASERAPNTGELFF.

This clonotype has only a few counts. This beta chain came through as a stray read in a library set up for alpha chains, and its size says little. V and J are TRBV28 and TRBJ1-6; possible D gene TRBD1, 5 bases. The germline gives CDR1 MDHEN, CDR2 SYDVKM. This CDR3 comprises 15 residues. The germline V and J ends were trimmed by 5 bases and 7 bases, with 15 bases remaining between them. The CDR3 nucleotides are TGTGCCAGCAGTCCCCCAGAGGGGTTGAATTCACCCCTCCACTTT. Translation gives CASSPPEGLNSPLHF.

A remark on this clonotype: This beta chain is an unintended read in a library built for alpha chains; its size means little. The J gene is TRBJ2-1, the V gene TRBV20-1, with 7 nucleotides matching TRBD2. The CDR3 totals 14 residues. From germline, CDR1 is DFQATT and CDR2 SNEGSKA (reference sequence). The junction had 9 bases not matched to a gene; V was cut back by 5 bases and J by 5 bases. The CDR3 sequence is CSAPPGRGDNEQFF. In DNA, the CDR3 is TGCAGTGCTCCCCCCGGTCGGGGGGACAATGAGCAGTTCTTC.